Listed below are T cell receptor beta chains from one sample, sequenced in a study of beta chain features in type 1 diabetes. Data came from immunoSEQ multiplex PCR; TCRdb stores just in-frame clones and leaves some out. The sample records 900,000 or so clones, about a sixth being singletons. The sample was naive CD4+ T cells from blood. Receptors were obtained from a woman aged 18-29 years in good health. The CDR3 runs from the conserved cysteine through the conserved F or W. The D gene is left open where the match is weak. Not every row has a clone size; where given, it reads once, few, many or a size class.

size	V	J	D	CDR3	DNA
NA	TRBV7-2	TRBJ2-5	NA	CASSPRYRQETQYF	TGTGCCAGCAGCCCGCGGTACCGTCAAGAGACCCAGTACTTC
NA	TRBV20-1	TRBJ2-3	NA	CSASAADTQYF	TGCAGTGCTAGTGCGGCAGATACGCAGTATTTT
NA	TRBV10-3	TRBJ1-2	NA	CAISGGGQGYTF	TGTGCCATCAGTGGGGGAGGTCAAGGCTACACCTTC
few	TRBV6-5	TRBJ2-5	NA	CASRNPRQGETQYF	TGTGCCAGCAGAAACCCGAGGCAGGGAGAGACCCAGTACTTC
NA	TRBV19	TRBJ1-5	NA	CASSVSIGPNQPQHF	TGTGCCAGTAGTGTGAGTATTGGGCCCAATCAGCCCCAGCATTTT
NA	TRBV7-9	TRBJ2-1	TRBD1	CASSHAGTAKYNEQFF	TGTGCCAGCAGCCATGCAGGGACAGCGAAATACAATGAGCAGTTCTTC
few	TRBV10-2	TRBJ2-1	TRBD2	CASSESMRLGGRFYNEQFF	TGCGCCAGCAGTGAGTCGATGAGACTGGGCGGGAGGTTCTACAATGAGCAGTTCTTC
NA	TRBV6-1	TRBJ1-2	TRBD1	CASRKDRDYGYTF	TGTGCCAGCAGAAAGGACAGGGATTATGGCTACACCTTC
few	TRBV18	TRBJ2-1	NA	CASSPTIGSPYNEQFF	TGTGCCAGCTCCCCTACGATTGGGTCCCCATACAATGAGCAGTTCTTC
few	TRBV5-1	TRBJ1-1	NA	CASSLDLGGYTEAFF	TGCGCCAGCAGCTTGGATCTCGGGGGGTACACTGAAGCTTTCTTT
few	TRBV11-2	TRBJ2-7	NA	CASSDYDGGSYEQYF	TGTGCCAGCAGCGACTACGATGGGGGCTCCTACGAGCAGTACTTC
few	TRBV6-5	TRBJ1-5	NA	CASNLQGRIQPQHF	TGTGCCAGCAATCTACAGGGAAGGATTCAGCCCCAGCATTTT
NA	TRBV7-9	TRBJ1-2	NA	CASSLATGNYGYTF	TGTGCCAGCAGCTTAGCCACAGGGAACTATGGCTACACCTTC
few	TRBV11-2	TRBJ1-2	NA	CASSPSGHGGYTF	TGTGCCAGCAGCCCGTCGGGGCACGGCGGCTACACCTTC
few	TRBV2	TRBJ1-2	NA	CASTETPQAGYTF	TGTGCCAGCACCGAAACGCCACAAGCTGGCTACACCTTC
few	TRBV6-6	TRBJ1-6	NA	CASSYGQGSSPLHF	TGTGCCAGCAGTTACGGGCAGGGGAGTTCACCCCTCCACTTT
once	TRBV6-6	TRBJ1-2	NA	CASSDETNYGYTF	TGTGCCAGCAGTGACGAAACCAACTATGGCTACACCTTC
many	TRBV7-9	TRBJ1-4	NA	CASSRTGTRLFF	TGTGCCAGCAGCCGAACAGGGACCAGGCTGTTTTTT
few	TRBV2	TRBJ1-1	NA	CASSGQIEAFF	TGTGCCAGCAGTGGACAGATTGAAGCTTTCTTT
few	TRBV6-5	TRBJ1-1	NA	CASSGQLNTEAFF	TGTGCCAGCAGCGGCCAACTGAACACTGAAGCTTTCTTT
few	TRBV4-3	TRBJ2-7	NA	CASSQEPNGQGNFYEQYF	TGCGCCAGCAGCCAAGAACCTAATGGGCAGGGGAACTTCTACGAGCAGTACTTC
NA	TRBV7-9	TRBJ1-1	NA	CASSQPRDTEAFF	TGTGCCAGCAGCCAGCCACGGGACACTGAAGCTTTCTTT
NA	TRBV4-2	TRBJ2-1	TRBD1	CASSHSDRDSYNEQFF	TGTGCCAGCAGCCACTCCGACAGGGATTCCTACAATGAGCAGTTCTTC
NA	TRBV7-9	TRBJ2-2	NA	CASSPGGGGELFF	TGTGCCAGCAGCCCCGGGGGAGGCGGGGAGCTGTTTTTT
few	TRBV5-1	TRBJ2-7	NA	CASSLLGSGAYEQYF	TGCGCCAGCAGCTTGTTGGGCTCCGGGGCCTACGAGCAGTACTTC
NA	TRBV28	TRBJ1-2	NA	CASSLVSGHYGYTF	TGTGCCAGCAGTTTAGTGTCGGGACACTATGGCTACACCTTC
NA	TRBV7-9	TRBJ2-6	NA	CASSMDFWANVLTF	TGTGCCAGCAGCATGGACTTTTGGGCCAACGTCCTGACTTTC
few	TRBV10-3	TRBJ2-2	TRBD1	CAIHGDRVDSGELFF	TGTGCCATCCATGGGGACAGGGTTGACTCCGGGGAGCTGTTTTTT
NA	TRBV7-3	TRBJ1-3	NA	CASSLSIGDSSGNTIYF	TGTGCCAGCAGCTTATCTATTGGAGATAGCTCTGGAAACACCATATATTTT
NA	TRBV28	TRBJ1-5	NA	CASRSNQPQHF	TGTGCCAGCAGATCTAATCAGCCCCAGCATTTT
few	TRBV14	TRBJ2-1	NA	CASSFGRYNEQFF	TGTGCCAGCAGCTTCGGACGGTACAATGAGCAGTTCTTC
few	TRBV28	TRBJ2-5	NA	CASSLRETQYF	TGTGCCAGCAGTTTAAGGGAGACCCAGTACTTC
few	TRBV10-3	TRBJ2-1	TRBD1	CAIRPGQGAGYEQFF	TGTGCCATCAGACCGGGACAGGGGGCGGGATATGAGCAGTTCTTC
NA	TRBV9	TRBJ2-1	TRBD2	CASSVAGVYNEQFF	TGTGCCAGCAGTGTAGCGGGAGTCTACAATGAGCAGTTCTTC
NA	TRBV10-3	TRBJ2-5	NA	CALGEAVETQYF	TGTGCCCTAGGGGAGGCCGTAGAGACCCAGTACTTC
NA	TRBV2	TRBJ1-5	TRBD1	CASSALDRGWNQPQHF	TGTGCCAGCAGTGCCCTGGACAGGGGATGGAATCAGCCCCAGCATTTT
few	TRBV15	TRBJ2-1	TRBD1	CATSSRQGGINEQFF	TGTGCCACCAGCAGCAGACAGGGGGGGATCAATGAGCAGTTCTTC
NA	TRBV5-1	TRBJ1-5	NA	CASSLTGLSNQPQHF	TGCGCCAGCAGCTTGACAGGCTTAAGCAATCAGCCCCAGCATTTT
few	TRBV7-2	TRBJ2-3	TRBD2	CASRLGTSGTHRQYF	TGTGCCAGCAGGCTAGGGACTAGCGGAACCCATAGGCAGTATTTT
few	TRBV4-3	TRBJ2-3	NA	CASSQGYASGTDTQYF	TGCGCCAGCAGCCAAGGGTATGCTAGCGGCACAGATACGCAGTATTTT
few	TRBV14	TRBJ2-2	TRBD2	CASSQVAGVHTGELFF	TGTGCCAGCAGCCAAGTTGCGGGAGTGCACACCGGGGAGCTGTTTTTT
NA	TRBV27	TRBJ2-1	TRBD1	CASSFLQGNEQFF	TGTGCCAGCAGTTTTTTACAGGGGAATGAGCAGTTCTTC
few	TRBV11-2	TRBJ2-5	NA	CASSRHNQETQYF	TGTGCCAGCAGCCGGCACAACCAAGAGACCCAGTACTTC
NA	TRBV15	TRBJ2-1	TRBD2	CATSRGGLAGGGEQFF	TGTGCCACCAGCAGAGGAGGACTAGCGGGAGGCGGGGAGCAGTTCTTC
NA	TRBV6-5	TRBJ1-1	NA	CASSYSTYPSLTEAFF	TGTGCCAGCAGTTACTCGACGTACCCGAGTCTCACTGAAGCTTTCTTT
NA	TRBV12-5	TRBJ2-1	TRBD2	CASGLTHSWPETSGRNEQFF	TGTGCTAGTGGTTTGACACACAGTTGGCCCGAGACTAGCGGCCGGAATGAGCAGTTCTTC
NA	TRBV6-6	TRBJ2-7	TRBD2	CASSGPGLALFEQYF	TGTGCCAGCAGTGGCCCGGGACTAGCATTGTTCGAGCAGTACTTC
few	TRBV14	TRBJ2-1	TRBD2	CASSHGPGLAGDNEQFF	TGTGCCAGCAGCCACGGGCCGGGACTAGCGGGAGATAATGAGCAGTTCTTC
few	TRBV7-8	TRBJ1-1	TRBD1	CASSLRQGATEAFF	TGTGCCAGCAGCCTCAGACAGGGGGCCACTGAAGCTTTCTTT
few	TRBV4-2	TRBJ2-3	TRBD2	CASSQVDGRAFGDTQYF	TGTGCCAGCAGCCAAGTGGACGGGAGGGCCTTTGGAGATACGCAGTATTTT
NA	TRBV25-1	TRBJ2-2	NA	CASKARSNTGELFF	TGTGCCAGCAAGGCCAGGTCGAACACCGGGGAGCTGTTTTTT
few	TRBV28	TRBJ2-1	TRBD1	CASSQGQVGVNEQFF	TGTGCCAGCAGCCAAGGACAGGTTGGCGTCAATGAGCAGTTCTTC
NA	TRBV5-4	TRBJ2-1	TRBD2	CASSPTPGLLYYEQFF	TGTGCCAGCAGCCCTACACCGGGACTATTGTATTATGAGCAGTTCTTC